This T cell receptor (beta chain) was recovered during a study of blood T cell repertoires in COVID-19. About the study: Samples representing acute and convalescent COVID-19 were sourced from the United States, Italy and Spain.

Recruitment covered about 25 US areas and drew participants whose ages spanned about 18 to 100 years. Participant-given clinical history determined each cohort assignment. Two negative PCRs, clearance, or symptom resolution had been documented for recovered Cohort 3 donors. The protocol was immunoSEQ multiplex PCR, while the TCRdb copy is restricted to in-frame clones and leaves out a portion. In the table there are about 130,000 clones, 75% to 90% of which are singletons. Source material: PBMCs or T cells enriched from blood (not recorded which). The sequence derives from a woman between 50 and 59 years old who had recovered from COVID-19.

The CDR3 coding sequence is TGTGCCAGCAGCGGCGATCTTTCGGGTAGCTCTGGAAACACCATATATTTT. Its translation: CASSGDLSGSSGNTIYF. The gene calls are TRBV9 and TRBJ1-3; the D is unclear. Trimming pared 3 bases from V and 0 bases from J, leaving 16 bases between. This CDR3 contains 17 residues. Germline CDR1 and CDR2: SGDLS and YYNGEE.